Below are 14 T cell receptor beta chains sequenced from a single sample in a study of CD8+CD57+ T cells in acquired aplastic anemia. It was patients with CD8+CD57+ cell expansion by flow cytometry who were chosen for sequencing. The TCR beta profiling, which covered VDJ combination and CDR3 sequence, was carried out using genomic DNA as the template. TCRdb itself ran the reads through MiXCR, one entry per CDR3 protein. The sample shows hundreds of thousands of distinct CDR3 sequences, over 25% of them seen only once. The material sequenced was sorted CD4+, CD8+, or CD8+CD57+ T cells (not recorded which) from PBMCs. These TCRs come from a human donor with aplastic anemia.

This clonotype was detected many times. The V gene is TRBV7-2, the J gene TRBJ1-2; weak D call: TRBD1 (6 bases). Per germline, CDR1 SGHTA and CDR2 FQGNSA. The V end was cut by 6 bases, the J end by 8 bases, with 22 bases between. This CDR3 has 15 amino acids. The CDR3, as DNA: TGTGCCAGCAGACGAGAAAACAGGGAGATCGCGGGCTACACCTTC. Translation gives CASRRENREIAGYTF.

The rearrangement joins TRBV5-1 to TRBJ2-5, with 10 nucleotides matching TRBD2. Germline-derived CDR1 and CDR2 are SGHRS and YFSETQ. This CDR3 region has 15 residues. V lost 4 bases to trimming and J lost 7 bases; unmatched junction nucleotides: 10. The CDR3 region has the DNA TGCGCCAGCAGCCAGATGGGGACTAGCGAGGCGACCCAGTACTTC. It is translated as CASSQMGTSEATQYF.

This rearrangement joins TRBV7-6 to TRBJ2-1, with TRBD1 matching 9 bases. The CDR3 length is 17 residues. Looked up from germline, CDR1 is SGHVS and CDR2 is FNYEAQ. The CDR3 sequence is CARPPMDRGWSYNEQFF. As DNA, the CDR3 is TGTGCTAGACCCCCCATGGACAGGGGATGGTCCTACAATGAGCAGTTCTTC.

The chain links TRBV11-2 to TRBJ1-2, with D possibly being TRBD1 (6 bases). Trimming took off 4 bases at V and 7 bases at J, with 19 bases between the two ends. This CDR3 spans 15 amino acids. The germline V gene has CDR1 SGHAT and CDR2 FQNNGV. CDR3 nucleotide sequence: TGTGCCAGCAGCTCTAAACGGACAGACGAGAGTGGCTACACCTTC. Translation: CASSSKRTDESGYTF.

CDR3 residues: CAWRRGGTGVLMNTEAFF. CDR3 coding DNA: TGTGCCTGGAGAAGGGGCGGGACAGGGGTACTCATGAACACTGAAGCTTTCTTT. J is TRBJ1-1 and V is TRBV30; TRBD1 agrees at 10 bases. Germline-derived CDR1 and CDR2 are GTSNPN and SVGIG (reference sequence). This CDR3 is 18 amino acids long. V lost 3 bases to trimming and J lost 0 bases; unmatched junction nucleotides: 13.

In this sample, this clonotype turned up a few times. The V gene is TRBV12-3 or TRBV12-4, the J gene TRBJ2-3, with 8 positions matching TRBD2. Losses at the gene ends were 7 bases for V and 3 bases for J; bases not matched to a gene: 3. This CDR3 spans 13 amino acids. The CDR3: CASNSGATDTQYF. In DNA form, the CDR3 reads TGTGCCAGCAATAGCGGGGCTACAGATACGCAGTATTTT.

This clonotype was counted at least ten times. CDR3 loop: CASSLDPATGYSPLHF. The CDR3 DNA reads TGTGCCAGCAGCTTAGATCCCGCGACAGGGTACTCACCCCTCCACTTT. This rearrangement joins TRBV11-2 to TRBJ1-6; TRBD1 agrees at 7 bases. The CDR3 has 16 amino acids. Germline CDR1 SGHAT, CDR2 FQNNGV. V lost 0 bases to trimming and J lost 10 bases; unmatched junction nucleotides: 9.

This clonotype was detected ten times or more. The chain combines TRBV2 with TRBJ1-2, with 9 nucleotides matching TRBD1. J lost 7 bases, V lost 5 bases, and 8 bases had no gene match. The germline V gene encodes CDR1 SNHLY and CDR2 FYNNEI. The CDR3 covers 14 residues. The CDR3, as DNA: TGTGCCAGCAGTTGGGGACAGGGAATTTCTGGCTACACCTTC. This encodes CASSWGQGISGYTF.

This clonotype has a count of ten or more. The V and J genes are TRBV7-2 and TRBJ1-2; TRBD1 agrees at 7 bases. This CDR3 spans 15 amino acids. Germline V gene data show CDR1 as SGHTA and CDR2 as FQGNSA. J gave up 0 bases and V 3 bases, and 4 bases lay outside the gene matches. CDR3 residues: CASSLTGTSNYGYTF. Here the CDR3 DNA reads TGTGCCAGCAGCTTGACAGGGACGTCTAACTATGGCTACACCTTC.

This sequence joins TRBV4-1 and TRBJ2-1; no clear D. CDR1 and CDR2 from the germline V gene are MGHRA and YSYEKL. CDR3 length: 13 amino acids. Trimming removed 3 bases from V and 7 bases from J, with 10 bases in between. CDR3 sequence (DNA): TGCGCCAGCAGCCACGTGAACGCTAATGAGCAGTTCTTC. This gives the protein CASSHVNANEQFF.

Of note for this clonotype: A much larger clonotype is one base distant, so this may be a read error. This CDR3 is CASSLLPGANYGYTF. The CDR3 bases are TGTGCCAGCAGCTTGCTCCCAGGGGCTAACTATGGCTACACCTTC. The chain couples TRBV5-8 to TRBJ1-2, with a possible D match to TRBD1 (6 bases). Germline lookup yields CDR1 SGHTS and CDR2 YDEGEE. V lost 1 base and J lost 0, with 10 bases in between. CDR3 length: 15 amino acids.

This clonotype was recorded a few times. The chain links TRBV12-3 or TRBV12-4 to TRBJ1-5; D is ambiguous. Trimming removed 2 bases at V and 1 base at J, with 18 bases between. The CDR3 spans 18 residues. The CDR3 DNA sequence: TGTGCCAGCAGTTTAAAGTTAAGGGCAGCCCAGAGCAATCAGCCCCAGCATTTT. Translating it yields CASSLKLRAAQSNQPQHF.

This clonotype has ten or more counts. V is TRBV5-1 and J is TRBJ1-6, with D uncertain. Trimming left V 1 base short and J 9 bases short, with 11 bases between. CDR1 and CDR2 (germline): SGHRS, YFSETQ. CDR3 length: 14 amino acids. This CDR3 reads CASSLNGESSPLHF. The CDR3 DNA reads as TGCGCCAGCAGCTTGAACGGGGAAAGTTCACCCCTCCACTTT.

The chain employs TRBV7-2 and TRBJ1-3; TRBD1 agrees at 7 bases. There are 15 residues in the CDR3. From germline, CDR1 is SGHTA and CDR2 FQGNSA. After removal of 2 bases from V and 5 bases from J, the junction contained 6 bases not matched to a gene. CDR3 region: CASSLSAGGRNTIYF. As DNA, the CDR3 is TGTGCCAGCAGCTTAAGTGCAGGGGGTAGAAACACCATATATTTT.